The clone carrying this T cell receptor (beta chain) was seen many times. Its antigen remains unidentified. The data stem from a study of T-cell memory formation after mild COVID-19. MiXCR, applied by TCRdb to the 5' RACE reads, yields one record per CDR3 protein. The sample comprises 300,000 to 350,000 distinct CDR3 sequences, roughly an eighth of which are singletons, and over 20% rests with the top ten. This CDR3 has 15 residues. After removal of 0 bases from V and 6 bases from J, the junction contained 8 bases not matched to a gene. Looked up from germline, CDR1 is SGHRS and CDR2 is YFSETQ. Regarding the study as a whole: Pre-infection memory harbored some responding clones, suggesting cross-reactive memory joined. CD4/CD8 balance held among clones contracting day 15 to 85, and later expanders leaned CD4+.

The origin of this receptor is a man aged 18 to 30 who had mild COVID-19 (a few samples of this study predate the infection). Cell type and time point are not known. The material sequenced was PBMCs or a T cell subset sorted from them (not recorded which). The chain links TRBV5-1 to TRBJ1-2; 7 bases line up with TRBD1. The CDR3 loop reads CASSLALTGSDGYTF. The CDR3, as DNA: TGCGCCAGCAGCTTGGCCCTGACAGGGTCGGATGGCTACACCTTC.